The rows below give T cell receptor beta chains drawn from one sample of a study of T cells after yellow fever vaccination. In TCRdb, the 5' RACE reads were re-called with MiXCR into one record per CDR3 protein. The sample yields hundreds of thousands of distinct CDR3 sequences, about a sixth seen once. Specimen: PBMCs, collected roughly 5 days after the first yellow fever vaccination. The receptors derive from a man aged 18 to 29 who received the YFV17D yellow fever vaccine. CDR3s include the opening cysteine and the closing phenylalanine or tryptophan. Fields, in order: clone size, V gene, CDR3 length, CDR3 protein. Clone size appears in some rows only: once, few, many, or a class for an expanded clone.

>NA|TRBV9|17
CASSVASAGGHTGELFF
>few|TRBV4-1|14
CASSRMDGGNIQYF
>NA|TRBV18|12
CASSSLGEKLFF
>few|TRBV4-1|16
CASSASGGGWGETQYF
>NA|TRBV27|16
CASSGGTGQGNTEAFF
>NA|TRBV6-1|15
CASRAAPGPTDTQYF
>NA|TRBV4-1|15
CASSLNTGGAYTIYF
>many|TRBV3-1|14
CASSRLIMNTEAFF
>NA|TRBV3-1|16
CASSHEGGQAGAPLHF
>NA|TRBV20-1|16
CSARVGGADSNQPQHF
>few|TRBV5-1|15
CASSIYGGAEETQYF
>NA|TRBV29-1|16
CSVKMSQGGNTGELFF
>few|TRBV7-2|13
CASIPDRAETQYF
>few|TRBV14|16
CASSQKGLINYNEQFF
>few|TRBV9|17
CASSVASGQGVQEKLFF
>few|TRBV18|15
CASLQGLAGYNEQFF
>NA|TRBV30|11
CACLWGTEAFF
>many|TRBV12-3/TRBV12-4|15
CASSPGTQLTDTQYF
>few|TRBV7-2|14
CASGLAGGTDTQYF
>few|TRBV7-2|14
CASSFSGDSYEQYF
>once|TRBV4-2|14
CASSQPPGHTEAFF
>few|TRBV7-2|13
CASSRGGGAEAFF
>NA|TRBV10-3|16
CAIANFGTGYQHEQFF
>many|TRBV6-5|12
CASRRGRETQYF
>NA|TRBV7-3|13
CASRSADLDEQYF
>NA|TRBV19|15
CASSTRGGQNTEAFF
>many|TRBV6-5|17
CASSYSSTGGIYNEQFF
>few|TRBV19|13
CASSIRSTDEAFF